The present T cell receptor (beta chain) was sequenced within a study of early T cells in non-severe SARS-CoV-2 infection. Study context: Sequencing of unsorted whole blood was done on bulk RNA, leaving chains unpaired. Study conclusions and caveats: Comparison of clonotypes with VDJdb favored anti-spike CD8 responses while missing private and CD4 specificities.

Germline values: CDR1 LGHDT, CDR2 YNNKEL (reference sequence). This CDR3 comprises 15 residues. This clonotype was detected only a few times. As yet, its antigen is unknown. The germline gene is not matched at one end of the junction; a read error may be the cause. Attachment of unique molecular identifiers to individual cDNA molecules was performed. TCRdb fed the 5' RACE reads into MiXCR, producing one record per CDR3 protein. The table shows roughly 120,000 distinct CDR3 sequences, with 14% to 15% occurring only once. The sequenced material came from whole blood. The sequence was obtained from an adult who was a healthcare worker with PCR-confirmed SARS-CoV-2 infection or an uninfected control (not recorded which). The chain joins TRBV3-1 to TRBJ2-1; 7 nucleotides line up with TRBD2. The CDR3 spells CASSQAASGYNEQFF. The CDR3 DNA sequence: TGTGCCAGCAGTCAAGCGGCTAGCGGTTACAATGAGCAGTTCTTC.